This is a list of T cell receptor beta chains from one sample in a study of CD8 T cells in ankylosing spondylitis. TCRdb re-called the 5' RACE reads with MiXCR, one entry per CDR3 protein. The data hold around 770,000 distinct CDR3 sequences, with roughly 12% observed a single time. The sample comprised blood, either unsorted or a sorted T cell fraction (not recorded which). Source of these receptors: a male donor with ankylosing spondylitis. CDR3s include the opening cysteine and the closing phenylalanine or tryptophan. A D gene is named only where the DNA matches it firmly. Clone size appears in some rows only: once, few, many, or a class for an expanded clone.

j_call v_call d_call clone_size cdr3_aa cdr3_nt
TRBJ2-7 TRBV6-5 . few CASSYTGTVSYEQYF TGTGCCAGCAGTTACACCGGGACCGTGAGTTACGAGCAGTACTTC
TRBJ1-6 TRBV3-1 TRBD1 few CASSQSAGGIYSPLHF TGTGCCAGCAGCCAATCTGCAGGGGGCATTTATTCACCCCTCCACTTT
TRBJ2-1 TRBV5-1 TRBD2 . CASSDTSGIFGEQFF TGCGCCAGCAGCGACACTAGCGGAATATTTGGTGAGCAGTTCTTC
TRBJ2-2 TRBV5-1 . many CASNRGNTGELFF TGCGCCAGCAACCGGGGGAACACCGGGGAGCTGTTTTTT
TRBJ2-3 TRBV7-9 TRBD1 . CAIPQDRGPDTQYF TGTGCCATACCCCAGGACAGGGGGCCAGATACGCAGTATTTT
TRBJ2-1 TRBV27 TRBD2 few CASSTHSGRGYNEQFF TGTGCCAGCAGTACCCATAGCGGGAGGGGATACAATGAGCAGTTCTTC
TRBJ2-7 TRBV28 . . CASSLRRFAEQYF TGTGCCAGCAGTTTACGTCGATTTGCCGAGCAGTACTTC
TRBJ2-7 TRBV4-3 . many CASSQVGGLGYEQYF TGCGCCAGCAGCCAAGTAGGCGGGTTAGGCTACGAGCAGTACTTC
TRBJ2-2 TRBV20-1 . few CSAGDLFGTGELFF TGCAGTGCTGGGGACCTCTTCGGAACCGGGGAGCTGTTTTTT
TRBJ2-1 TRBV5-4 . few CASLETPSYNEQFF TGTGCCAGCCTTGAGACACCGTCCTACAATGAGCAGTTCTTC
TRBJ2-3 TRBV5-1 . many CASSGGGYRDTQYF TGCGCCAGCAGCGGGGGAGGTTATCGAGATACGCAGTATTTT
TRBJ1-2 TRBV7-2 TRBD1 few CASSLYYGTGGVGYTF TGTGCCAGCAGCTTATATTACGGGACAGGGGGCGTTGGCTACACCTTC
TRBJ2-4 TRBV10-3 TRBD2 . CAISGSSGGEVAKNIQYF TGTGCCATCAGTGGCTCTAGCGGGGGGGAAGTAGCCAAAAACATTCAGTACTTC
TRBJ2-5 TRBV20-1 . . CSARVLGKIGTQYF TGCAGTGCTAGAGTTCTCGGCAAAATAGGGACCCAGTACTTC
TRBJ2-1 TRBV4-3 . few CASSRVGSLSYNEQFF TGCGCCAGCAGCCGGGTCGGCAGCCTCTCCTACAATGAGCAGTTCTTC
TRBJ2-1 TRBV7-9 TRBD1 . CASSFHRGPNNEQFF TGTGCCAGCAGCTTCCACAGGGGACCTAACAATGAGCAGTTCTTC
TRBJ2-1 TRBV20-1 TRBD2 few CSLAGGFYNEQFF TGCAGCCTAGCGGGAGGGTTCTACAATGAGCAGTTCTTC
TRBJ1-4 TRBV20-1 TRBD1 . CSAGDRGNEKLFF TGCAGTGCTGGGGACAGGGGAAATGAAAAACTGTTTTTT
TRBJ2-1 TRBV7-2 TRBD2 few CASSLVAGRSQNEQFF TGTGCCAGCAGCTTAGTAGCGGGACGGAGCCAAAATGAGCAGTTCTTC
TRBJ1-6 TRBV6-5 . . CASSYSPSSYNSPLHF TGTGCCAGCAGTTACTCGCCGAGCTCCTATAATTCACCCCTCCACTTT
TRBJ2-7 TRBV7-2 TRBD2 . CASSPRTSGRFFEQYF TGTGCCAGCAGCCCCAGGACTAGCGGGAGGTTTTTCGAGCAGTACTTC
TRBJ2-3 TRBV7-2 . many CASSLAAGGTDTQYF TGTGCCAGCAGCTTAGCTGCGGGCGGGACAGATACGCAGTATTTT
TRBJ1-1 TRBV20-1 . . CSANTQNTEAFF TGCAGTGCTAACACACAGAACACTGAAGCTTTCTTT
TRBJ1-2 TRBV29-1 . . CSVDPGTVNYGYTF TGCAGCGTTGACCCCGGGACGGTCAACTATGGCTACACCTTC
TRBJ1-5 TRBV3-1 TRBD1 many CASSQDPSGTEHF TGTGCCAGCAGCCAAGACCCATCCGGGACAGAACATTTT
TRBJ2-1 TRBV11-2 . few CASSLDRGIHNEQFF TGTGCCAGCAGCTTAGATCGCGGAATACACAATGAGCAGTTCTTC
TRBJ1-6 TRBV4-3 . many CASSFSGSYNSPLHF TGCGCCAGCTCCTTCTCAGGATCCTATAATTCACCCCTCCACTTT
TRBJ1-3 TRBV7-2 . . CASSPLSFSGNTIYF TGTGCCAGCAGCCCGTTAAGTTTCTCTGGAAACACCATATATTTT
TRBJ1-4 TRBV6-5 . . CASSYDPATEKLFF TGTGCCAGCAGTTATGACCCCGCCACCGAAAAACTGTTTTTT
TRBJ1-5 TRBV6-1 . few CASSFRAPLGNNQPQHF TGTGCCAGCAGCTTCCGGGCCCCCCTGGGTAACAATCAGCCCCAGCATTTT
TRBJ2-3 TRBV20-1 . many CSASGPRGTDTQYF TGCAGTGCTAGCGGCCCTCGGGGTACAGATACGCAGTATTTT
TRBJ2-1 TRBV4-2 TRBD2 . CASSQDVSGGNEQFF TGTGCCAGCAGCCAAGATGTCTCGGGGGGCAATGAGCAGTTCTTC
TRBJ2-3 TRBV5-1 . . CASARESRASSTDTQYF TGCGCCAGTGCAAGGGAAAGTCGAGCTTCAAGCACAGATACGCAGTATTTT